This is a list of T cell receptor beta chains from one sample in a study of blood T cells in healthy people across ages. TCRdb fed the 5' RACE reads into MiXCR, producing one record per CDR3 protein. The table records roughly 830,000 distinct CDR3 sequences, about 62% of them present only once. Sequencing was carried out using blood. Source of these receptors: a man aged 30 to 39 in good health. CDR3s include the opening cysteine and the closing phenylalanine or tryptophan. A D gene is named only where the DNA matches it firmly. A clone size is listed for some rows: how often the clone was seen (once, few, many), or a class if it is expanded.

v_gene,abundance,d_gene,j_gene,CDR3aa,CDR3nt
TRBV20-1,once,NA,TRBJ2-3,CSAADPTGTDTQYF,TGCAGTGCTGCCGATCCTACAGGCACAGATACGCAGTATTTT
TRBV20-1,NA,NA,TRBJ2-5,CSVIDPLGQETQYF,TGCAGTGTTATCGACCCATTAGGGCAAGAGACCCAGTACTTC
TRBV5-6,NA,TRBD2,TRBJ2-5,CASSLQVVRGAQYF,TGTGCCAGCAGCTTGCAAGTGGTTCGGGGGGCCCAGTACTTC
TRBV20-1,NA,TRBD2,TRBJ2-5,CSASRGGKETQYF,TGCAGTGCTAGCCGCGGGGGGAAGGAGACCCAGTACTTC
TRBV18,NA,TRBD1,TRBJ1-2,CASSTSGTGNGYTF,TGTGCCAGCTCAACTTCCGGGACAGGGAATGGCTACACCTTC
TRBV28,NA,TRBD1,TRBJ1-2,CASHRGSYGYTF,TGTGCCAGCCACAGGGGCAGCTATGGCTACACCTTC
TRBV7-2,NA,NA,TRBJ2-5,CASSLDSCPGETQYF,TGTGCCAGCAGCTTAGACTCCTGCCCAGGGGAGACCCAGTACTTC
TRBV6-1,NA,NA,TRBJ2-7,CASSEYAGVGYEQYF,TGTGCCAGCAGTGAATATGCAGGAGTAGGCTACGAGCAGTACTTC
TRBV28,NA,NA,TRBJ2-1,CASRGGGNPAEQFF,TGTGCCAGCAGGGGAGGGGGTAACCCAGCTGAGCAGTTCTTC
TRBV9,NA,TRBD1,TRBJ1-4,CASSAGGVSEKLFF,TGTGCCAGCAGCGCAGGGGGAGTAAGTGAAAAACTGTTTTTT
TRBV29-1,once,NA,TRBJ2-3,CSVDDPEKSADTQYF,TGCAGCGTTGATGATCCCGAGAAAAGCGCAGATACGCAGTATTTT
TRBV10-3,few,TRBD2,TRBJ2-7,CAISRTSGGISYEQYF,TGTGCCATCAGTCGGACTAGCGGGGGGATATCCTACGAGCAGTACTTC
TRBV4-2,NA,NA,TRBJ2-3,CASSQDGGWDISTDTQYF,TGTGCCAGCAGCCAAGATGGGGGTTGGGACATTAGCACAGATACGCAGTATTTT
TRBV5-1,NA,NA,TRBJ1-2,CASSFNRAYGYTF,TGCGCCAGCAGCTTTAACAGAGCCTATGGCTACACCTTC
TRBV2,NA,NA,TRBJ2-1,CASSNTLGNEQFF,TGTGCCAGCAGTAATACACTCGGAAATGAGCAGTTCTTC
TRBV20-1,NA,TRBD1,TRBJ2-1,CSARGDRGPGEQFF,TGCAGTGCTAGGGGGGACAGGGGGCCTGGTGAGCAGTTCTTC
TRBV27,NA,NA,TRBJ2-2,CASRTSRATGELFF,TGTGCCAGCAGAACCTCCCGGGCTACAGGGGAGCTGTTTTTT
TRBV6-5,NA,NA,TRBJ2-7,CASSYSAGAHMYF,TGTGCCAGCAGTTACTCGGCAGGGGCCCACATGTACTTC
TRBV10-3,NA,TRBD1,TRBJ2-3,CAIGGQGAADTQYF,TGTGCCATCGGAGGACAGGGGGCGGCAGATACGCAGTATTTT
TRBV4-3,NA,NA,TRBJ1-6,CASSQGERIGLDSPLHF,TGCGCCAGCAGCCAAGGGGAAAGGATTGGACTCGATTCACCCCTCCACTTT
TRBV20-1,NA,TRBD1,TRBJ2-7,CSALSEGADEQYF,TGCAGTGCCCTTAGCGAGGGGGCCGACGAGCAGTACTTC
TRBV29-1,NA,TRBD2,TRBJ2-1,CSVGTSGGFNEQFF,TGCAGCGTGGGGACTAGCGGGGGATTTAATGAGCAGTTCTTC
TRBV28,NA,TRBD1,TRBJ2-7,CASSLPGGNEQYF,TGTGCCAGCAGTCTCCCAGGGGGCAACGAGCAGTACTTC
TRBV11-2,NA,TRBD2,TRBJ2-2,CASRNSGGAGTGELFF,TGTGCCAGCAGAAATAGCGGGGGCGCGGGCACCGGGGAGCTGTTTTTT
TRBV5-1,NA,NA,TRBJ2-7,CASSLASPNLYYEQYF,TGCGCCAGCAGCTTGGCCTCACCCAACCTCTACTACGAGCAGTACTTC
TRBV29-1,NA,TRBD1,TRBJ2-7,CSARGIGVDEQYF,TGCAGCGCCAGGGGGATCGGGGTGGACGAGCAGTACTTC
TRBV6-2/TRBV6-3,NA,TRBD2,TRBJ2-1,CASSYSTSPGSYNEQFF,TGTGCCAGCAGTTACTCGACTAGCCCGGGCTCCTACAATGAGCAGTTCTTC
TRBV9,NA,TRBD2,TRBJ2-3,CASSVASGGAGDTQYF,TGTGCCAGCAGCGTAGCTAGCGGGGGGGCGGGGGATACGCAGTATTTT
TRBV20-1,NA,NA,TRBJ1-2,CSAPFPGSGYTF,TGCAGTGCTCCTTTCCCGGGTTCAGGCTACACCTTC
TRBV24-1,NA,NA,TRBJ2-7,CATSDSSEQYF,TGTGCCACCAGTGATTCGAGCGAGCAGTACTTC
TRBV5-6,few,NA,TRBJ1-6,CASTLGGSYSPLHF,TGTGCCAGCACCCTCGGAGGGTCCTATTCACCCCTCCACTTT
TRBV20-1,few,TRBD1,TRBJ1-2,CSASFGQDSGYTF,TGCAGTGCAAGCTTCGGACAGGATAGTGGCTACACCTTC
TRBV20-1,NA,TRBD2,TRBJ2-7,CSAPSFDAGVRYEQYF,TGCAGTGCCCCTTCTTTCGATGCGGGGGTACGCTACGAGCAGTACTTC
TRBV9,NA,NA,TRBJ2-1,CASSGGPSGSYNEQFF,TGTGCCAGCAGCGGAGGCCCCTCGGGCTCCTACAATGAGCAGTTCTTC
TRBV29-1,NA,TRBD1,TRBJ1-5,CSVTTGEGNQPQHF,TGCAGCGTTACAACAGGGGAAGGCAATCAGCCCCAGCATTTT
TRBV14,NA,TRBD1,TRBJ2-7,CASSRNGDRAYEQYF,TGTGCCAGCAGCCGTAATGGGGACAGAGCCTACGAGCAGTACTTC
TRBV29-1,once,NA,TRBJ2-1,CSLRSDRDEQFF,TGCAGCCTGAGGTCGGATAGGGATGAGCAGTTCTTC
TRBV6-5,once,NA,TRBJ2-7,CASRPWGQGGSYEQYF,TGTGCCAGCAGACCCTGGGGGCAGGGCGGATCCTACGAGCAGTACTTC
TRBV9,NA,NA,TRBJ2-7,CASSKTTGEQYF,TGTGCCAGCAGCAAAACAACGGGGGAGCAGTACTTC
TRBV20-1,NA,TRBD1,TRBJ1-2,CSARESTGGSNYGYTF,TGCAGTGCTAGAGAGTCAACAGGGGGCTCGAACTATGGCTACACCTTC